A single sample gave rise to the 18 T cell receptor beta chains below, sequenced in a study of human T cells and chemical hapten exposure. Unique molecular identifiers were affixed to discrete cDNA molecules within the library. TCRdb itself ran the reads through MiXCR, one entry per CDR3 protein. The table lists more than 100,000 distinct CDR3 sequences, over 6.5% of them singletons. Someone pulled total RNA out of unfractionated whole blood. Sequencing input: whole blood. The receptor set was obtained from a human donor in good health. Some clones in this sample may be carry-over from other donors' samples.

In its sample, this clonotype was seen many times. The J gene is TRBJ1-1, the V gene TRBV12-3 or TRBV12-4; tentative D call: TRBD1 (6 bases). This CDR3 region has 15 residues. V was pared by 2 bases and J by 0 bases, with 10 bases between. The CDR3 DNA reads TGTGCCAGCAGTTTATGGGGGGCAGTGAACACTGAAGCTTTCTTT. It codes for CASSLWGAVNTEAFF.

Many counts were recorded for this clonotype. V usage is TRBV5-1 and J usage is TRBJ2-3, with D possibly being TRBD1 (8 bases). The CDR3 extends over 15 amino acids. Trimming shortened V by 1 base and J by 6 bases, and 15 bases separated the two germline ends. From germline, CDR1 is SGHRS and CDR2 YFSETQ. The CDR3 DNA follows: TGCGCCAGCAGCTTGATGGACAGGGAGGGGGATACGCAGTATTTT. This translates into CASSLMDREGDTQYF.

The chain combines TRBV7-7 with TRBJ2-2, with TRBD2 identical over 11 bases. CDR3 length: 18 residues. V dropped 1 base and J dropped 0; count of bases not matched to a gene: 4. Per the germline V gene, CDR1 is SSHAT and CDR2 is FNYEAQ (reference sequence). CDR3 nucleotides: TGTGCCAGCAGCTTAGGACTAGCGGGAAGTACGAACACCGGGGAGCTGTTTTTT. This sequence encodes CASSLGLAGSTNTGELFF.

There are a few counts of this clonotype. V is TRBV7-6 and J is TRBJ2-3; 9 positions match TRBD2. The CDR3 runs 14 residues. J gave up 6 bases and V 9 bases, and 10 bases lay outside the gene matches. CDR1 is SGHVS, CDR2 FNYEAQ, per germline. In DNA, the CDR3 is TGTGCCAGTAGCGGGAGCTACCAGGGCGATACGCAGTATTTT. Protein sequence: CASSGSYQGDTQYF.

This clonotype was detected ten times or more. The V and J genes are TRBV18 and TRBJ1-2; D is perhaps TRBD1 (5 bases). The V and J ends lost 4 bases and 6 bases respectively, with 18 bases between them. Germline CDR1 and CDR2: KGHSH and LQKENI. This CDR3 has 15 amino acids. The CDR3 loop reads CASSLGARDEDGYTF. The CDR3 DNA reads TGTGCCAGCTCACTAGGGGCCAGGGATGAAGATGGCTACACCTTC.

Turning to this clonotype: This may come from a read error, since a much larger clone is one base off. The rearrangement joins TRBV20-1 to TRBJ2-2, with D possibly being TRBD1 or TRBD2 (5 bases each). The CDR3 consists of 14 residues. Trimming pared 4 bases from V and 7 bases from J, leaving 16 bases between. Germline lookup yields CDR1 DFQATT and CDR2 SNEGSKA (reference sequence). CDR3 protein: CSANLGPTGGELFF. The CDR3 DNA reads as TGCAGTGCTAACCTGGGACCCACAGGCGGGGAGCTGTTTTTT.

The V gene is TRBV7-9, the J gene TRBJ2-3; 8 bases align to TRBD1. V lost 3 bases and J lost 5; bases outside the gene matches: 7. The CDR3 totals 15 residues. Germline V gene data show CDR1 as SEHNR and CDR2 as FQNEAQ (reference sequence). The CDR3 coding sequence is TGTGCCAGCAGCTTTAGCAAGGGACAGGTAGATACGCAGTATTTT. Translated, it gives CASSFSKGQVDTQYF.

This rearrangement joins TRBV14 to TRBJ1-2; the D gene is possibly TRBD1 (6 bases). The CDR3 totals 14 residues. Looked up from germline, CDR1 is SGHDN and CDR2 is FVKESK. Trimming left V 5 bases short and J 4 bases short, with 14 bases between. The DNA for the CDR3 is TGTGCCAGCAGCAGGAGGGACAATGGCTATGGCTACACCTTC. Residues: CASSRRDNGYGYTF.

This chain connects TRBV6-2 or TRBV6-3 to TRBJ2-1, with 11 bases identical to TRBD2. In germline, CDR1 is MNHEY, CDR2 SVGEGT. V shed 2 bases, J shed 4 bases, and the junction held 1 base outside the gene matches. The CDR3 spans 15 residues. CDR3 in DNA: TGTGCCAGCAGTTACGGGACTAGCGGTTACAATGAGCAGTTCTTC. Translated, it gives CASSYGTSGYNEQFF.

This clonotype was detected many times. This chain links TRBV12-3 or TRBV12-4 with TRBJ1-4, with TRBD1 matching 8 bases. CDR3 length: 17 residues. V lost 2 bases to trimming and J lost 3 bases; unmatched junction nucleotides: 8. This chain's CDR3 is CASSLIRGLGSNEKLFF. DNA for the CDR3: TGTGCCAGCAGTTTAATCAGGGGGCTTGGATCTAATGAAAAACTGTTTTTT.

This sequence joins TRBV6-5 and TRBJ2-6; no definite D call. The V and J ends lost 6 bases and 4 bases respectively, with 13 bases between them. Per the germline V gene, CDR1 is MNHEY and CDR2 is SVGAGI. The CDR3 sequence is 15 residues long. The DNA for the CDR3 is TGTGCCAGCAGCCAGGATCAGTCCGGGGCCAACGTCCTGACTTTC. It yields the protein CASSQDQSGANVLTF.

The CDR3 region is CASSPGLAGKTEQFF. As DNA, the CDR3 is TGTGCCAGCAGCCCTGGACTAGCGGGCAAGACTGAGCAGTTCTTC. This chain uses TRBV5-4 with TRBJ2-1, with 11 bases matching TRBD2. J was trimmed by 9 bases and V by 4 bases; bases with no gene match: 9. The germline V gene encodes CDR1 SGHNT and CDR2 YYREEE (reference sequence). The CDR3 runs to 15 residues.

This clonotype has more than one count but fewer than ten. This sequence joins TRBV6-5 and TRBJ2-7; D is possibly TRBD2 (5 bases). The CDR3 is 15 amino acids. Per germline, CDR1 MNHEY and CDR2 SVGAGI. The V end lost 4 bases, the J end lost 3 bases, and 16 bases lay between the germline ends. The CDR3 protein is CASSSAPDSGYEQYF. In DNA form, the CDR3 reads TGTGCCAGCAGTTCAGCCCCGGACTCCGGCTACGAGCAGTACTTC.

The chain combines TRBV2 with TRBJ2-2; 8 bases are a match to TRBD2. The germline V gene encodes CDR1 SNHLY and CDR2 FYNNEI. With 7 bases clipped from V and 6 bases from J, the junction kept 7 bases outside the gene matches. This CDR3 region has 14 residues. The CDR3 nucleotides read TGTGCCAGCAAACGGGGGGGGTTTTCCGGGGAGCTGTTTTTT. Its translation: CASKRGGFSGELFF.

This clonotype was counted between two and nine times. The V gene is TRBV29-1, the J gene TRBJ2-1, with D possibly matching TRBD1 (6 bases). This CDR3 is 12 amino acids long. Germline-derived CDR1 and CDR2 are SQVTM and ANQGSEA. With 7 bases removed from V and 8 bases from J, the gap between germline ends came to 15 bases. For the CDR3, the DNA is TGCAGCGAGCGGACAGCTGCCTATGAGCAGTTCTTC. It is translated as CSERTAAYEQFF.

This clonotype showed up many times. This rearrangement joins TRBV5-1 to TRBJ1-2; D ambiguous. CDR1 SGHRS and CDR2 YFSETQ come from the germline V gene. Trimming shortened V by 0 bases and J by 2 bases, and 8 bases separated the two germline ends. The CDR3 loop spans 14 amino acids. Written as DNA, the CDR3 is TGCGCCAGCAGCTTGGCCCAGGTGAACTATGGCTACACCTTC. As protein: CASSLAQVNYGYTF.

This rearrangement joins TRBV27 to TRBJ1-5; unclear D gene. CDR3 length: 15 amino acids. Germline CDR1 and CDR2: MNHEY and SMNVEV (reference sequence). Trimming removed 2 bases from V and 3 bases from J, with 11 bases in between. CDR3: CASSLQGIVNQPQHF. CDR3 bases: TGTGCCAGCAGTTTACAAGGGATAGTCAATCAGCCCCAGCATTTT.

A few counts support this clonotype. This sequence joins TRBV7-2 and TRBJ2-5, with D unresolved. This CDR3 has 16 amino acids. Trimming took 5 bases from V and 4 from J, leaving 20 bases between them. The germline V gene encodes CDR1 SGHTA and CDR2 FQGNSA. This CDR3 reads CASSPNRASLGETQYF. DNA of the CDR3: TGTGCCAGCAGCCCAAACCGGGCTAGTTTGGGAGAGACCCAGTACTTC.